This entry lists 17 T cell receptor beta chains sequenced from one sample in a study of shared clonotypes between healthy human individuals (dated by TCRdb to the early 2020s). The library was generated by the immunoSEQ multiplex PCR assay. The table was pulled from immuneACCESS by TCRdb, which kept in-frame rearrangements only. Such tables lose some clones; where checked, under half of the loss comes from unresolved V genes, and the rest has no known cause. Counted in this sample were 2 million to 2.5 million clones; just under 95% of them appeared once. The ten largest clones capture about 0.41% of the sample. Sequencing was done on a sample of naive CD4+ T cells from PBMCs. The cell subset or site label of this sample denotes: CD45RA+ positively selected. These receptors all stem from a young man in good health. Some clones in this sample may be carry-over from other donors' samples.

This clone was counted a single time. CDR3 nucleotide sequence: TGTGCCAGCAGCCTTGGGACTAGCGAGAGGGATACGCAGTATTTT. Protein: CASSLGTSERDTQYF. The V and J genes are TRBV7-3 and TRBJ2-3, with TRBD2 identical over 10 bases. The CDR3 runs to 15 residues. CDR1 and CDR2 (germline): SGHTA, FQGTGA. Unmatched junction bases numbered 8, after V lost 5 bases and J lost 6 bases.

This chain joins TRBV6-5 and TRBJ2-7; 8 bases line up with TRBD1. The CDR3 loop spans 15 amino acids. In germline, CDR1 is MNHEY, CDR2 SVGAGI. Trimming took 0 bases from V and 3 from J; bases not matched to a gene: 4. The CDR3 nucleotides read TGTGCCAGCAGTTACTCCGAGACAGGGGTCTACGAGCAGTACTTC. Translated: CASSYSETGVYEQYF.

This sequence joins TRBV18 and TRBJ2-1, with a tentative D call TRBD2 (7 bases). The CDR3 has 18 amino acids. V lost 4 bases and J 1 base, leaving 20 bases between the germline ends. CDR1 is KGHSH and CDR2 is LQKENI in the germline V gene. The CDR3 DNA follows: TGTGCCAGCTCACGGAGCATAGGGGGGGGAGCTTCCTACAATGAGCAGTTCTTC. It codes for CASSRSIGGGASYNEQFF. The complete variable domain, with remaining parts taken from reference TRBV18 and TRBJ2-1, reads NAGVMQNPRHLVRRRGQEARLRCSPMKGHSHVYWYRQLPEEGLKFMVYLQKENIIDESGMPKERFSAEFPKEGPSILRIQQVVRGDSAAYFCASSRSIGGGASYNEQFFGPGTRLTVL.

The chain employs TRBV29-1 and TRBJ2-1, with D uncertain. The germline gives CDR1 SQVTM, CDR2 ANQGSEA. The CDR3 consists of 10 residues. V was cut by 4 bases and J by 7 bases, with 5 bases left in between. The CDR3 region is CSVVWNEQFF. The CDR3 DNA is TGCAGCGTTGTTTGGAATGAGCAGTTCTTC.

Worth noting for this clone: The sample carries other DNA sequences with the same CDR3. The rearrangement links TRBV20-1 to TRBJ2-1; D unresolved. Trimming took off 3 bases at V and 7 bases at J, with 4 bases between the two ends. The CDR3 length is 10 residues. The germline gives CDR1 DFQATT, CDR2 SNEGSKA (reference sequence). The CDR3 DNA sequence: TGCAGTGCTAGTTCAAATGAGCAGTTCTTC. It translates to CSASSNEQFF.

V gene TRBV6-1 combines with J gene TRBJ1-2; tentative D call: TRBD1 (5 bases). The germline CDR1 and CDR2 sequences are MNHNS and SASEGT. V was cut by 4 bases and J by 5 bases, with 17 bases left in between. CDR3 length: 15 residues. Here the CDR3 DNA reads TGTGCCAGCAGTGGGTTAAGAACAGGACTATATGGCTACACCTTC. This codes for CASSGLRTGLYGYTF.

As regards this clone: Other DNA variants within this sample encode the same CDR3. The chain couples TRBV9 to TRBJ2-7, with 8 bases fitting TRBD1. CDR3 length: 15 amino acids. Germline CDR1 reads SGDLS; CDR2 reads YYNGEE. Losses at the gene ends were 5 bases for V and 0 bases for J; bases not matched to a gene: 7. The CDR3 sequence: CASSAGTGISYEQYF. The CDR3 coding sequence is TGTGCCAGCAGTGCCGGGACAGGAATCTCCTACGAGCAGTACTTC.

This clone has only one observation. This chain joins TRBV7-9 and TRBJ2-7; 8 bases match TRBD1. Germline CDR1 and CDR2: SEHNR and FQNEAQ (reference sequence). The CDR3 loop spans 14 amino acids. J was trimmed by 5 bases and V by 3 bases; bases with no gene match: 6. This chain's CDR3 is CASSFRTGSHEQYF. The CDR3, as DNA: TGTGCCAGCAGCTTTCGGACAGGGAGCCACGAGCAGTACTTC.

This chain links TRBV2 with TRBJ1-2; tentatively, D is TRBD1 (5 bases). The CDR3 is 16 residues long. CDR1 SNHLY and CDR2 FYNNEI come from the germline V gene. The germline V and J ends were trimmed by 0 bases and 4 bases, with 15 bases remaining between them. CDR3 DNA: TGTGCCAGCAGTGAAGCGCTTCCGGGGCAGGGCTATGGCTACACCTTC. Translated: CASSEALPGQGYGYTF. The full variable domain, with the rest looked up from reference TRBV2 and TRBJ1-2, is EPEVTQTPSHQVTQMGQEVILRCVPISNHLYFYWYRQILGQKVEFLVSFYNNEISEKSEIFDDQFSVERPDGSNFTLKIRSTKLEDSAMYFCASSEALPGQGYGYTFGSGTRLTVV.

V usage is TRBV28 and J usage is TRBJ1-1; unclear D gene. There are 14 residues in the CDR3. Trimming pared 7 bases from V and 7 bases from J, leaving 19 bases between. Looked up from germline, CDR1 is MDHEN and CDR2 is SYDVKM. CDR3 nucleotide sequence: TGTGCCAGCAATAATCATCGCGCGTGGGTTGAAGCTTTCTTT. As protein: CASNNHRAWVEAFF. The entire variable domain, with the rest obtained from reference TRBV28 and TRBJ1-1, is as follows: DVKVTQSSRYLVKRTGEKVFLECVQDMDHENMFWYRQDPGLGLRLIYFSYDVKMKEKGDIPEGYSVSREKKERFSLILESASTNQTSMYLCASNNHRAWVEAFFGQGTRLTVV.

As for this clone: Additional DNA sequences in this sample encode the identical CDR3. This chain uses TRBV28 with TRBJ2-3, with 10 bases fitting TRBD2. Per the germline V gene, CDR1 is MDHEN and CDR2 is SYDVKM. V lost 4 bases and J lost 1; bases outside the gene matches: 2. There are 15 residues in the CDR3. This chain's CDR3 is CASSSLAGGTDTQYF. DNA of the CDR3: TGTGCCAGCAGTTCCCTAGCGGGGGGCACAGATACGCAGTATTTT.

The chain links TRBV9 to TRBJ2-2, with D unresolved. Germline V gene sequence: CDR1 SGDLS, CDR2 YYNGEE. The CDR3 covers 12 residues. V was shortened by 7 bases and J by 7 bases, with 11 bases between the two germline ends. CDR3: CASAPPHGELFF. In DNA form, the CDR3 reads TGTGCCAGCGCTCCCCCCCACGGGGAGCTGTTTTTT.

On this clone: Different DNA sequences within this sample yield the same CDR3. This chain uses TRBV11-2 with TRBJ2-5; no definite D call. Germline V gene data show CDR1 as SGHAT and CDR2 as FQNNGV. V shed 3 bases and J shed 5 bases, with 10 bases lying between them. The CDR3 runs 13 residues. The CDR3 reads CASSLGRIETQYF. The CDR3 DNA sequence: TGTGCCAGCAGCTTGGGCCGGATCGAGACCCAGTACTTC.

The chain is built from TRBV20-1 and TRBJ1-5; D may be TRBD1 (5 bases). Germline V CDR1 and CDR2: DFQATT, SNEGSKA (reference sequence). V lost 7 bases, J lost 6 bases, and 10 bases lay in between. This CDR3 spans 11 amino acids. The DNA of the CDR3 is TGCAGTGGGGGGGGTGCTCAGCCCCAGCATTTT. This sequence encodes CSGGGAQPQHF.

This chain links TRBV7-8 with TRBJ2-2; 7 nucleotides align to TRBD2. CDR1 is SGHVS, CDR2 FQNEAQ, per germline. V trimming: 5 bases; J trimming: 4 bases; junction bases outside the gene matches: 10. CDR3 length: 16 amino acids. The CDR3 here is CASSGSRLARTGELFF. CDR3 DNA: TGTGCCAGCAGCGGGAGTCGACTAGCACGCACCGGGGAGCTGTTTTTT. The full variable domain, completed using reference TRBV7-8 and TRBJ2-2, is GAGVSQSPRYKVAKRGQDVALRCDPISGHVSLFWYQQALGQGPEFLTYFQNEAQLDKSGLPSDRFFAERPEGSVSTLKIQRTQQEDSAVYLCASSGSRLARTGELFFGEGSRLTVL.

This chain connects TRBV6-5 to TRBJ2-5, with 8 bases fitting TRBD2. Germline values: CDR1 MNHEY, CDR2 SVGAGI. This CDR3 spans 14 amino acids. After removal of 8 bases from V and 5 bases from J, the junction contained 10 bases not matched to a gene. The CDR3 DNA is TGTGCCAGCGGGGCGGGAGGCTCAAGGGAGACCCAGTACTTC. Protein product: CASGAGGSRETQYF.

The chain combines TRBV5-1 with TRBJ2-7; possibly TRBD2 for D (6 bases). This CDR3 has 15 residues. Trimming stripped 4 bases from V and 0 bases from J, with 14 bases between. Germline CDR1 reads SGHRS; CDR2 reads YFSETQ. CDR3 protein: CASSPTATSSYEQYF. The DNA for the CDR3 is TGCGCCAGCAGCCCCACCGCGACTAGCTCCTACGAGCAGTACTTC.